This T cell receptor (beta chain) was sequenced in a study of blood T cell repertoires in COVID-19. The data were produced by immunoSEQ multiplex PCR, yet TCRdb's version contains in-frame clones alone and is incomplete. The data contain 380,000 or so clones, more than 75% of them singletons. The CDR3 extends over 15 amino acids. V lost 4 bases to trimming and J lost 1 base; unmatched junction nucleotides: 6. Germline-derived CDR1 and CDR2 are KGHDR and SFDVKD. The sequencing sample was made of PBMCs or T cells enriched from blood (not recorded which). The receptor comes from a woman under 40 with acute COVID-19. The chain joins TRBV24-1 to TRBJ2-7, with TRBD2 matching 7 bases. CDR3 DNA: TGTGCCACCAGTGAGAGTAGCGGGCCGTCCTACGAGCAGTACTTC. It specifies CATSESSGPSYEQYF.